This T cell receptor beta chain was identified in a study of T cell repertoires in cytomegalovirus infection. As to this clonotype: Its specificity is not known.

TCRdb analysed the reads with MiXCR anew, one entry per CDR3 protein. The sample has about 920,000 distinct CDR3 sequences, around 32% seen once. CDR3 length: 15 amino acids. Germline CDR1 DFQATT, CDR2 SNEGSKA (reference sequence). The ends were cut back, 0 bases at V and 0 bases at J, with 11 bases in the middle. The material sequenced was cultured CD8+ T cells from PBMCs, taken from culture after CMV antigen stimulation. The origin of this receptor is a human donor in good health (CMV status not recorded). Some clones in this sample may be carry-over from other donors' samples. This chain joins TRBV20-1 and TRBJ1-2; a weak D match, TRBD1 (6 bases). CDR3 DNA sequence: TGCAGTGCTAGAGATATACAGGGCCCTAACTATGGCTACACCTTC. Translation gives CSARDIQGPNYGYTF.